The source of this T cell receptor (beta chain) is a study of T cell repertoires in cytomegalovirus infection. For the study at large: Indicated by public TCR beta signatures were CMV infection and matching HLA type.

MiXCR, run by TCRdb on the reads, gives a single entry per CDR3 protein. The sample carries about 600,000 distinct CDR3 sequences, 20% to 25% recorded once. CDR1 is SEHNR, CDR2 FQNEAQ, per germline (reference sequence). V gave up 8 bases and J gave up 5 bases; unmatched junction bases: 11. There are 14 residues in the CDR3. The source material was CD8+ T cells from PBMCs. This chain joins TRBV7-9 and TRBJ1-1; 7 bases are shared with TRBD1. The sequence came from a human donor in good health (CMV status not recorded). Some clones in this sample may be carry-over from other donors' samples. CDR3 sequence: CASRHPGQRTEAFF. The CDR3 DNA sequence: TGTGCCAGCCGACACCCGGGACAGAGGACTGAAGCTTTCTTT.